The entry below gives a single T cell receptor beta chain sequence along with its context. Its matching antigen is unknown. This beta chain was picked up by a library intended for alpha chains and is off target, so its count carries little meaning. The time point was: sample taken at primary tumor resection. The cohort: under 80 early-stage, untreated non-small cell lung cancer patients. This sample is drawn from a study of spatial heterogeneity in lung cancer. CDR1 MNHNS and CDR2 SASEGT come from the germline V gene. This CDR3 region has 13 residues. V dropped 9 bases and J dropped 4 bases, with 15 bases sitting between them. All TCR cDNA molecules were individually tagged with a unique molecular identifier. In TCRdb, the 5' RACE reads were re-called with MiXCR into one record per CDR3 protein. The profile shows about 20,000 distinct CDR3 sequences, around 6.4% of them singletons. Study-wide results and caveats: Expanded intratumoral alpha and beta TCR counts tracked tumor mutation counts.

Sequencing was performed on lung tumor tissue, taken at surgery. The V gene is TRBV6-1, the J gene TRBJ1-1; the D is unclear. This receptor was taken from a female donor with early-stage non-small cell lung cancer. CDR3 nucleotide sequence: TGTGCCAGTGCGCCAGGACTGACCACTGAAGCTTTCTTT. It translates to CASAPGLTTEAFF.